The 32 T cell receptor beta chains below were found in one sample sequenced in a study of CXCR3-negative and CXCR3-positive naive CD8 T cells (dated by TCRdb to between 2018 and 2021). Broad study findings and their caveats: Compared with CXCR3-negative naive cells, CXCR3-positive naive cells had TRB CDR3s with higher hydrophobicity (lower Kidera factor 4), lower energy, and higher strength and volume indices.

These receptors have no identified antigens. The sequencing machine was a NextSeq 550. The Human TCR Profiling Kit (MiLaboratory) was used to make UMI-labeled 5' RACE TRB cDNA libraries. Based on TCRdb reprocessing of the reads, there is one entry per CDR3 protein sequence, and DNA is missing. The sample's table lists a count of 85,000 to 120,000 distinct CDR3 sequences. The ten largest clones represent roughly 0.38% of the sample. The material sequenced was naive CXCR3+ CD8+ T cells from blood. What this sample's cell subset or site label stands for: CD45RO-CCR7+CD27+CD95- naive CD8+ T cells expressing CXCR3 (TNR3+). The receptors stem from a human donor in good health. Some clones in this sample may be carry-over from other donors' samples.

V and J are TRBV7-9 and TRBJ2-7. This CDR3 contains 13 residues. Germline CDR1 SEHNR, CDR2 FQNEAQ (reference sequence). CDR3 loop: CASSSVRSYEQYF. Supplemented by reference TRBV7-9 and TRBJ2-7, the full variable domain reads DTGVSQNPRHKITKRGQNVTFRCDPISEHNRLYWYRQTLGQGPEFLTYFQNEAQLEKSRLLSDRFSAERPKGSFSTLEIQRTEQGDSAMYLCASSSVRSYEQYFGPGTRLTVT.

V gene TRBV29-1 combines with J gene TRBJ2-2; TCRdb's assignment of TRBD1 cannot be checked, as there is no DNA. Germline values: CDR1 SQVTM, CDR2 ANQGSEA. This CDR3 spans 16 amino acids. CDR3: CSVEEAGRGQTGELFF.

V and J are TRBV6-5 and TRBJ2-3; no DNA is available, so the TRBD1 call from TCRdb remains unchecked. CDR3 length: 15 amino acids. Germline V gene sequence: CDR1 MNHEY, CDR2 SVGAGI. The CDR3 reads CASSLRDRTTDTQYF.

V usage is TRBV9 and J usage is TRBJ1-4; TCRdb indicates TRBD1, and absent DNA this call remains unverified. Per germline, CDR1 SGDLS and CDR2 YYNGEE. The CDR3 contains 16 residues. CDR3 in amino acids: CASSAGQGYTNEKLFF.

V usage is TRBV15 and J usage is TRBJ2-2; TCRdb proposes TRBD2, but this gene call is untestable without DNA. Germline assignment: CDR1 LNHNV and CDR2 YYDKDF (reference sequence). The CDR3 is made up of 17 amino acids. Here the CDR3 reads CATSRQGTSGRTGELFF. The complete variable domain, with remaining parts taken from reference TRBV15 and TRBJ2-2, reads DAMVIQNPRYQVTQFGKPVTLSCSQTLNHNVMYWYQQKSSQAPKLLFHYYDKDFNNEADTPDNFQSRRPNTSFCFLDIRSPGLGDTAMYLCATSRQGTSGRTGELFFGEGSRLTVL.

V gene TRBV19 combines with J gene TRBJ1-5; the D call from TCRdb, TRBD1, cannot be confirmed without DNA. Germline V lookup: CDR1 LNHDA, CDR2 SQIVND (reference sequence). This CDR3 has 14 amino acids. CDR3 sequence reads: CASSMTANNQPQHF.

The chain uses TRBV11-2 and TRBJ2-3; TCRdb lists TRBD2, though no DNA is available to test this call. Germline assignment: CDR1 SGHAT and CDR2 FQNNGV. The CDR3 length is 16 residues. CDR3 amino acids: CASSLGVSGRTDTQYF.

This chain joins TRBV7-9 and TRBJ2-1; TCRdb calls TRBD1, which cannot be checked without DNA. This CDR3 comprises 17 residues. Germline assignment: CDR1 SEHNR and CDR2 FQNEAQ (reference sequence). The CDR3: CASSHISWTENYNEQFF.

CDR3: CSAVKSQGAQETQYF. The gene calls are TRBV20-1 and TRBJ2-5; TCRdb lists TRBD1, though no DNA is available to test this call. The CDR3 is 15 residues long. The V gene's germline CDR1 is DFQATT and CDR2 SNEGSKA (reference sequence).

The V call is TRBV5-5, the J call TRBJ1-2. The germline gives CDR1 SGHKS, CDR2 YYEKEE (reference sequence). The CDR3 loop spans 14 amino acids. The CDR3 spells CASSLGTRNYGYTF.

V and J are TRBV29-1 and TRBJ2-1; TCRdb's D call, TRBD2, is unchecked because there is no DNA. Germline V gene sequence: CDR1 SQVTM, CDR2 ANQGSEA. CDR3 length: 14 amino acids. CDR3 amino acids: CSLQASGPYNEQFF.

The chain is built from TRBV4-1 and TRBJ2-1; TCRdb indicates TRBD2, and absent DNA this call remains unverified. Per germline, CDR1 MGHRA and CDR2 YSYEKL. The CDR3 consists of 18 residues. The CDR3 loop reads CASSQRDSGGTWGNEQFF.

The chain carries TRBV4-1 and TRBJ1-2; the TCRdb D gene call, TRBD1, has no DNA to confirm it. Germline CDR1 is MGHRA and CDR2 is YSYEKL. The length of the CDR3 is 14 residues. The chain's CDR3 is CASSQEPGSYGYTF.

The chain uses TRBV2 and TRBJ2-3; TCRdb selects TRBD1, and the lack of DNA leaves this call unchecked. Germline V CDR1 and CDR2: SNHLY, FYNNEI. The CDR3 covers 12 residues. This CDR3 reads CASSDAGNRGYF.

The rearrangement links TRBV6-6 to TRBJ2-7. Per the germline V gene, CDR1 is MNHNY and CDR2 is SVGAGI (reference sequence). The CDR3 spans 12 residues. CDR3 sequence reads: CASGLGMDEQYF.

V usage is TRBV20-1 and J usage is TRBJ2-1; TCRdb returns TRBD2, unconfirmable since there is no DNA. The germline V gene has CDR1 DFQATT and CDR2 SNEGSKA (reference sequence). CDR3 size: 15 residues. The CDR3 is CSADSGGVSYNEQFF.

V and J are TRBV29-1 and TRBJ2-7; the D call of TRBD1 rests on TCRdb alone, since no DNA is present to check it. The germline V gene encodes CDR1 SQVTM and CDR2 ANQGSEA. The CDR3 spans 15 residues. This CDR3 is CSVEEEGRETYEQYF.

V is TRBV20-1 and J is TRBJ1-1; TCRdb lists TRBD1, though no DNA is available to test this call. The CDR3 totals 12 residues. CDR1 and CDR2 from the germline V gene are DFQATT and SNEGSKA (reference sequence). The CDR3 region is CSATPEVRDVRF.

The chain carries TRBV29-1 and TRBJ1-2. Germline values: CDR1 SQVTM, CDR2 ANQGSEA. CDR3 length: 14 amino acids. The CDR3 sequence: CSVGREGGLKGYTF.

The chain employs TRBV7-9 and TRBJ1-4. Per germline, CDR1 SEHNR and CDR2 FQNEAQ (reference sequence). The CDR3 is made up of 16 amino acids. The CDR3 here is CASSSPQVATNEKLFF.

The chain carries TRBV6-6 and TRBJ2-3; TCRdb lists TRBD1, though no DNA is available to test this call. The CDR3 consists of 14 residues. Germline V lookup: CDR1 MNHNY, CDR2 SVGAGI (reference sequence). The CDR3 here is CASSTRGDPDTQYF.

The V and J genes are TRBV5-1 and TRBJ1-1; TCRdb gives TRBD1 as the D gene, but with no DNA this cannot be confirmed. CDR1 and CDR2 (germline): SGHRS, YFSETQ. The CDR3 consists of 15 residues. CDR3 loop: CASSLEQGTNTEAFF.

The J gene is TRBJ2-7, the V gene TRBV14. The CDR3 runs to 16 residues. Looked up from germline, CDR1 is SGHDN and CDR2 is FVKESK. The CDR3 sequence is CASSQPLGALSYEQYF. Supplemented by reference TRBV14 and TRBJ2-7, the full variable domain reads EAGVTQFPSHSVIEKGQTVTLRCDPISGHDNLYWYRRVMGKEIKFLLHFVKESKQDESGMPNNRFLAERTGGTYSTLKVQPAELEDSGVYFCASSQPLGALSYEQYFGPGTRLTVT.

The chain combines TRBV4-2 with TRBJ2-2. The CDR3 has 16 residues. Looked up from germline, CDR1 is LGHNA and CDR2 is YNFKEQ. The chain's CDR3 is CASSQDLRSITGELFF.

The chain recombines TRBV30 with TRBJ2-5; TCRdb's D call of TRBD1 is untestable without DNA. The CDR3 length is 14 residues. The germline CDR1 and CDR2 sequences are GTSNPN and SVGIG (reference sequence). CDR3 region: CAWSTGTRVVTQYF.

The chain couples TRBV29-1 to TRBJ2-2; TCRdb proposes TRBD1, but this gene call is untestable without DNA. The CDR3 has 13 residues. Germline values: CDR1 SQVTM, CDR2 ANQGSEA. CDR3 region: CSVELTGGAEPFF.

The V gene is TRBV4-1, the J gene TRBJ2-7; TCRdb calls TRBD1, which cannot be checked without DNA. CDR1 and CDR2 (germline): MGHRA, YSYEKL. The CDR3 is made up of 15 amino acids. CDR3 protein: CASSQTDRGSYEQYF.

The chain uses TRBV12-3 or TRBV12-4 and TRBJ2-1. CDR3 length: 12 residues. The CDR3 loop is CASSDTYNEQFF.

The CDR3 loop is CASSRGIYNEQFF. The chain joins TRBV7-7 to TRBJ2-1. Per the germline V gene, CDR1 is SSHAT and CDR2 is FNYEAQ (reference sequence). The CDR3 is 13 residues long.

Here the CDR3 reads CASSTGNTEAFF. The rearrangement joins TRBV9 to TRBJ1-1; TCRdb outputs TRBD1, but without DNA this stays unchecked. Per germline, CDR1 SGDLS and CDR2 YYNGEE. CDR3 length equals 12 residues.

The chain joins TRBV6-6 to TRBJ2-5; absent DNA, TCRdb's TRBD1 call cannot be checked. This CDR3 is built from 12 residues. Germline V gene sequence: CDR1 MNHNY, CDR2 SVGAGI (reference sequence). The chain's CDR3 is CASSGQGETQYF.

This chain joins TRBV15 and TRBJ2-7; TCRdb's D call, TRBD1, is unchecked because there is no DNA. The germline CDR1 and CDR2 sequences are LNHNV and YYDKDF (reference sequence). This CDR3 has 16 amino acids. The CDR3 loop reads CATSRDKGVTSYEQYF.